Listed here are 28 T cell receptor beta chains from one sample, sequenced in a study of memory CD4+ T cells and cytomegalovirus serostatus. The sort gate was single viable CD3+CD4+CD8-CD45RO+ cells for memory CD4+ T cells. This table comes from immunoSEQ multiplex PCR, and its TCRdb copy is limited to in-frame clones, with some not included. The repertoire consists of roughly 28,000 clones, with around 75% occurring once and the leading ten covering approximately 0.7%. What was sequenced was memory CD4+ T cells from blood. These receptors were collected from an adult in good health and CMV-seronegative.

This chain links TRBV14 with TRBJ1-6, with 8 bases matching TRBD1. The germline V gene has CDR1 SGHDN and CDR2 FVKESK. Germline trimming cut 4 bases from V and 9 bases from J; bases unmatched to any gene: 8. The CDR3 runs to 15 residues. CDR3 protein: CASSLGQGRASPLHF. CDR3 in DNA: TGTGCCAGCAGCCTAGGACAGGGAAGAGCTTCACCCCTCCACTTT.

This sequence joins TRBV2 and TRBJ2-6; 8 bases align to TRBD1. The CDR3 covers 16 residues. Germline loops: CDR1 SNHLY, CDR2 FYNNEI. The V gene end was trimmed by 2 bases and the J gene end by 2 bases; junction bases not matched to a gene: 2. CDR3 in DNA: TGTGCCAGCAGTGAACAGGGGGCTACTGGGGCCAACGTCCTGACTTTC. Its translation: CASSEQGATGANVLTF.

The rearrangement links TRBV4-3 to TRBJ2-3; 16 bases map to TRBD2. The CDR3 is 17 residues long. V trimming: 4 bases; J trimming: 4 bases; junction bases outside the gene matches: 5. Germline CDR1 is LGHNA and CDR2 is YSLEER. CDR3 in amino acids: CASSLGLAGGRADTQYF. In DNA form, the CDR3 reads TGCGCCAGCAGCCTGGGACTAGCGGGGGGGAGGGCAGATACGCAGTATTTT.

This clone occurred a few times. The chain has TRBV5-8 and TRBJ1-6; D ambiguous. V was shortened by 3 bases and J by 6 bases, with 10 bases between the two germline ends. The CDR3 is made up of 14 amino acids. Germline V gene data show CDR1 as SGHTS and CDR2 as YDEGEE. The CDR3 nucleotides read TGTGCCAGCAGCTCGGGAAGGATTAATTCACCCCTCCACTTT. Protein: CASSSGRINSPLHF.

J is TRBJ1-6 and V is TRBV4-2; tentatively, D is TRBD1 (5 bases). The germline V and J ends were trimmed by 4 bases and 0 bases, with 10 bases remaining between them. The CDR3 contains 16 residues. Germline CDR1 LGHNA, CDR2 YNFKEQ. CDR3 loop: CASSPRQSSYNSPLHF. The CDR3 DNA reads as TGTGCCAGCAGCCCACGACAGAGCTCCTATAATTCACCCCTCCACTTT.

In nucleotides, the CDR3 is TGTGCCTGGAGTCCACTCGACAGGGCCCCAACTACTGAAGCTTTCTTT. Translation: CAWSPLDRAPTTEAFF. The rearrangement joins TRBV30 to TRBJ1-1; TRBD1 agrees at 7 bases. The V segment lost 2 bases and the J segment 5 bases; nucleotides outside the gene matches: 14. The germline V gene encodes CDR1 GTSNPN and CDR2 SVGIG (reference sequence). The CDR3 has 16 amino acids. The full variable domain, its missing parts supplied by reference TRBV30 and TRBJ1-1, is SQTIHQWPATLVQPVGSPLSLECTVEGTSNPNLYWYRQAAGRGLQLLFYSVGIGQISSEVPQNLSASRPQDRQFILSSKKLLLSDSGFYLCAWSPLDRAPTTEAFFGQGTRLTVV.

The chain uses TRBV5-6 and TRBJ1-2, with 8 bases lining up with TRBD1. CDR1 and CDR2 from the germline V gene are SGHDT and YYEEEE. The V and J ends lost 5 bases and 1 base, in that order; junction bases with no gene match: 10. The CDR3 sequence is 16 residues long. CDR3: CASRGELGTGNYGYTF. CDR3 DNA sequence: TGTGCCAGCAGGGGAGAACTAGGGACAGGTAACTATGGCTACACCTTC.

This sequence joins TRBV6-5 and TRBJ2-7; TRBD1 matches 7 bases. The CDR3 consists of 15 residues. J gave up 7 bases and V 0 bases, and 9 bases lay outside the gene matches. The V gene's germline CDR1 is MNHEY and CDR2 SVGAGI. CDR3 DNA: TGTGCCAGCAGTTACTCCGCGACAGGGACGGGTGAGCAGTACTTC. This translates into CASSYSATGTGEQYF.

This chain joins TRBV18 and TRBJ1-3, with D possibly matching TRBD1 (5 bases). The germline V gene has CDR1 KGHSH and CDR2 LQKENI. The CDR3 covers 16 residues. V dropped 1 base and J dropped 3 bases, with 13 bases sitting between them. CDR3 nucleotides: TGTGCCAGCTCACCACTTTCCAGGGTGGTTGGAAACACCATATATTTT. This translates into CASSPLSRVVGNTIYF.

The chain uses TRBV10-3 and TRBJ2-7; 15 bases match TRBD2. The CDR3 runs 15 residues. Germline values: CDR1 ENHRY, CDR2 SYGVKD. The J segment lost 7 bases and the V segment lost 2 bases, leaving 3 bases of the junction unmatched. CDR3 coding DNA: TGTGCCATCAGTGAGGGACTAGCGGGGGGGTATGAGCAGTACTTC. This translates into CAISEGLAGGYEQYF.

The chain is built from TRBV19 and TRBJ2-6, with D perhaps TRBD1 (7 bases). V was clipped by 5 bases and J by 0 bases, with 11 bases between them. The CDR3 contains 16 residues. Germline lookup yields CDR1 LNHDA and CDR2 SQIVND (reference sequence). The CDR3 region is CASSWQGGSGANVLTF. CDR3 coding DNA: TGTGCCAGTAGTTGGCAGGGGGGCTCTGGGGCCAACGTCCTGACTTTC.

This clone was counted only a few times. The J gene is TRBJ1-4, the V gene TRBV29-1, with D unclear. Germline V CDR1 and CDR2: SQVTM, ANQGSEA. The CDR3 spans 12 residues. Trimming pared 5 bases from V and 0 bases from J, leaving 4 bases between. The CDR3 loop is CSVNSTNEKLFF. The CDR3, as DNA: TGCAGCGTTAACTCAACTAATGAAAAACTGTTTTTT. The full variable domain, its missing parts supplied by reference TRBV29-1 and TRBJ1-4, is SAVISQKPSRDICQRGTSLTIQCQVDSQVTMMFWYRQQPGQSLTLIATANQGSEATYESGFVIDKFPISRPNLTFSTLTVSNMSPEDSSIYLCSVNSTNEKLFFGSGTQLSVL.

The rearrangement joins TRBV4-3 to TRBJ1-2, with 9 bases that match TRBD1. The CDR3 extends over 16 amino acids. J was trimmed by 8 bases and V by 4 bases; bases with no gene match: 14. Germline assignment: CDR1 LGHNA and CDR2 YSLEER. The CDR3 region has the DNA TGCGCCAGCAGCCCCGATGGGGGACAGGGCATGCTAGGCTACACCTTC. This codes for CASSPDGGQGMLGYTF.

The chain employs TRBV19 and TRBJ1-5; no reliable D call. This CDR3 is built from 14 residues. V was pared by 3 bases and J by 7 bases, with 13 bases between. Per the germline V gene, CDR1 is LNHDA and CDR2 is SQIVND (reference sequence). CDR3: CASSIRGREQPQHF. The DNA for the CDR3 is TGTGCCAGTAGTATCCGGGGAAGGGAACAGCCCCAGCATTTT. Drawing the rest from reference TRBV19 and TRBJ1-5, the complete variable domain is DGGITQSPKYLFRKEGQNVTLSCEQNLNHDAMYWYRQDPGQGLRLIYYSQIVNDFQKGDIAEGYSVSREKKESFPLTVTSAQKNPTAFYLCASSIRGREQPQHFGDGTRLSIL.

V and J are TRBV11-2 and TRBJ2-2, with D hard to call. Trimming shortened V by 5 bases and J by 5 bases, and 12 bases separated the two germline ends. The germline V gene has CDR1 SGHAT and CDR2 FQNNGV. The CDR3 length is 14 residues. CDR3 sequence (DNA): TGTGCCAGCAGCGCCTCAACATTGACCGGGGAGCTGTTTTTT. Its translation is CASSASTLTGELFF.

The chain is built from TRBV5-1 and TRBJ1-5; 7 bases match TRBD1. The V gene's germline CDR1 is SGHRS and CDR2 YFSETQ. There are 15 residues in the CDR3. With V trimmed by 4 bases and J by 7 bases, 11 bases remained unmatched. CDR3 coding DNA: TGCGCCAGCAGCCCGAATACAGGGGCGGAGCAGCCCCAGCATTTT. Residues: CASSPNTGAEQPQHF.

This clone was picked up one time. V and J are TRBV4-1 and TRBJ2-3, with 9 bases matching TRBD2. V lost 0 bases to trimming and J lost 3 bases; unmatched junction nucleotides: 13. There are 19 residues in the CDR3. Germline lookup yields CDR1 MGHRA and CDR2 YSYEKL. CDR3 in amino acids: CASSQDFGGSGGLTDTQYF. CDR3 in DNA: TGCGCCAGCAGCCAAGATTTCGGAGGAAGCGGGGGGTTGACAGATACGCAGTATTTT.

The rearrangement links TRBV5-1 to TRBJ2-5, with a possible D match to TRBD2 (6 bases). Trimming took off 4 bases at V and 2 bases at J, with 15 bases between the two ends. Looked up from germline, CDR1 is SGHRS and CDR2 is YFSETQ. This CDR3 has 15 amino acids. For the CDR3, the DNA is TGCGCCAGCAGCACCGCCCTAGGAGGGCAAGAGACCCAGTACTTC. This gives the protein CASSTALGGQETQYF.

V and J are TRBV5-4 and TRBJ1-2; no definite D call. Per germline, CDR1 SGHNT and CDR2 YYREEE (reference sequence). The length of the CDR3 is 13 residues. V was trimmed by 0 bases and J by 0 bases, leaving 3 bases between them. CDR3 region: CASSLEANYGYTF. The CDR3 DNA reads TGTGCCAGCAGCTTGGAGGCTAACTATGGCTACACCTTC.

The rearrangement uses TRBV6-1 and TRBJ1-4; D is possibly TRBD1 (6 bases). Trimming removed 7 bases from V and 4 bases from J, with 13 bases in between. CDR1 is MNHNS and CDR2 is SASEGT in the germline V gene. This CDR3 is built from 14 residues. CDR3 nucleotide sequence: TGTGCCAGCATGGGGGGCCCGAATAATGAAAAACTGTTTTTT. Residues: CASMGGPNNEKLFF.

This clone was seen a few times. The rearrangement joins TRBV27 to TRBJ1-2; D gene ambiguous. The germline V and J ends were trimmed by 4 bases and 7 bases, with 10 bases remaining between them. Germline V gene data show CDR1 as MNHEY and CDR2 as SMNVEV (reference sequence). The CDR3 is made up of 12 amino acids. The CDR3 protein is CASSSVSGGYTF. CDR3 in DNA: TGTGCCAGCAGTTCGGTGAGCGGTGGCTACACCTTC.

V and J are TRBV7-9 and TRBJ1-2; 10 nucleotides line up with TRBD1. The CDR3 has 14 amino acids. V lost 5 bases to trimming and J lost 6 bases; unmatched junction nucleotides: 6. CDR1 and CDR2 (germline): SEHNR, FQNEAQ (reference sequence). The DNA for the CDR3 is TGTGCCAGCAGCGGGACAGGGGTGAGCGATGGCTACACCTTC. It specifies CASSGTGVSDGYTF.

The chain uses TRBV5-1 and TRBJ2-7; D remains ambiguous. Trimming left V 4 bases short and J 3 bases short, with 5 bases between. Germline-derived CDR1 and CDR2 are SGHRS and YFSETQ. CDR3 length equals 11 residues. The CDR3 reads CASSENYEQYF. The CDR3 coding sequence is TGCGCCAGCAGCGAAAACTACGAGCAGTACTTC.

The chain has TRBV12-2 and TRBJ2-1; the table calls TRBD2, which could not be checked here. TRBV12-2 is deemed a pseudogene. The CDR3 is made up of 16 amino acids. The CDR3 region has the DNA TGTGCAAGTCGCTTAGATACACTAGCGGAGAACAATGAGCAGTTCTTC. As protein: CASRLDTLAENNEQFF.

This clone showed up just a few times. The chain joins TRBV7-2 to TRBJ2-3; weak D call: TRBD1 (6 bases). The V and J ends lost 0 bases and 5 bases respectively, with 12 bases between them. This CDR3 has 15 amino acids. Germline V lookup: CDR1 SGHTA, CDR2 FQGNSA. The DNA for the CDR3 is TGTGCCAGCAGCTTAGCCGGGCAGGGGATAGATACGCAGTATTTT. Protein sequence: CASSLAGQGIDTQYF.

CDR3 sequence: CASLTTGSSYNEQFF. CDR3 bases: TGTGCCAGTCTAACGACAGGGTCCTCCTACAATGAGCAGTTCTTC. The rearrangement joins TRBV5-4 to TRBJ2-1; 7 bases agree with TRBD1. V was clipped by 8 bases and J by 0 bases; unmatched bases: 8. Germline values: CDR1 SGHNT, CDR2 YYREEE (reference sequence). The CDR3 has 15 amino acids.

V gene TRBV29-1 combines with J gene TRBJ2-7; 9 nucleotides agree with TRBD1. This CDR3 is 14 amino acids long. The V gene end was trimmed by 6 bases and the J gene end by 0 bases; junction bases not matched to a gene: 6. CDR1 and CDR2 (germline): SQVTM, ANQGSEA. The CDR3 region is CSVVQGAISYEQYF. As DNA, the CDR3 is TGCAGCGTAGTACAGGGGGCAATCTCCTACGAGCAGTACTTC.

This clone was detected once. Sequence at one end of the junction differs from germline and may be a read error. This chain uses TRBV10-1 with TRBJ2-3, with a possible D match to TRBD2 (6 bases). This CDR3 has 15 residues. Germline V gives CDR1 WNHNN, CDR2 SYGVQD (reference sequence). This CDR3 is CATSGSWGDTDTQYF. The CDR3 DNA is TGCGCCACCAGTGGTTCGTGGGGGGACACAGATACGCAGTATTTT.